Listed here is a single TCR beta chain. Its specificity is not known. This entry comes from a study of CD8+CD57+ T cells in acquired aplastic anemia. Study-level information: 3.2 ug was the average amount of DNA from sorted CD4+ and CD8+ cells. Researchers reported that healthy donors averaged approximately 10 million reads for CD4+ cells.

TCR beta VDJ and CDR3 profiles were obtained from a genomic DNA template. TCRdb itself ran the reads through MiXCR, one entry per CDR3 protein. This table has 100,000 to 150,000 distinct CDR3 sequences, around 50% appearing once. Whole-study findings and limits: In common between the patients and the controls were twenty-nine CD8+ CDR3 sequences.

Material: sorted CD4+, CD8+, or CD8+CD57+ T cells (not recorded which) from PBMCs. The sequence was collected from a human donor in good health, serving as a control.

The CDR3 coding sequence is TGTGCCAGTAGTGGCCGGGACTCGCACACAGATACGCAGTATTTT. Encoded protein: CASSGRDSHTDTQYF. The chain uses TRBV19 and TRBJ2-3; a weak D match, TRBD2 (6 bases). V was trimmed by 5 bases and J by 2 bases, leaving 14 bases between them. CDR1 and CDR2 from the germline V gene are LNHDA and SQIVND (reference sequence). CDR3 length: 15 amino acids.